This T cell receptor (beta chain) was sequenced for a study of neurological immune-mediated disorders. CDR1 and CDR2 from the germline V gene are SGHTA and FQGNSA. The germline V and J ends were trimmed by 5 bases and 4 bases, with 15 bases remaining between them. CDR3 length equals 14 residues. General observations from the study: Private repertoires in all groups were suggested by the absence of shared CDR3 amino acid sequences among expanded clones across subjects. When the repertoires were sorted by phylogenetic grouping, those of 18 of 34 multiple sclerosis patients ended up in one related-CDR3 cluster, a possible signature.

Synthesis of cDNA was carried out by template-switch 5'RACE. The reaction used 10-nucleotide random UMIs. From 15-18 subjects, over 190 million TCR-beta sequences were obtained in each sequencing run. TCRdb re-derived calls from the 5' RACE reads in MiXCR, one entry per CDR3 protein. The table includes some 46,000 distinct CDR3 sequences, roughly 4.4% detected once. On this clonotype itself: Its antigen remains unknown.

The clonotype originates from a woman aged 55 to 70 with multiple sclerosis. The material sequenced was PBMCs. The chain combines TRBV7-2 with TRBJ2-7; tentative D call: TRBD1 (6 bases). CDR3 in DNA: TGTGCCAGCAGCGTAACTAGAGGGGGTTACGAGCAGTACTTC. Translating gives CASSVTRGGYEQYF.